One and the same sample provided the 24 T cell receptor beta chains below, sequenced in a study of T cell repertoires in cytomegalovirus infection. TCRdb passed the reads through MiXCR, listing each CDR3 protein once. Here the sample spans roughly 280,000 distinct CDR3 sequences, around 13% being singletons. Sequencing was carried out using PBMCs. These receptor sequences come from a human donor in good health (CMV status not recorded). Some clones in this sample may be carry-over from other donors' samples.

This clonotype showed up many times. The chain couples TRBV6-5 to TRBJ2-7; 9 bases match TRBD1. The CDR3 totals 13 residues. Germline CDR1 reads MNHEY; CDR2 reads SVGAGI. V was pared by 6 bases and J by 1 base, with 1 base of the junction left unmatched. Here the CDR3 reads CASRGTGSYEQYF. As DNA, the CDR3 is TGTGCCAGCAGGGGGACAGGGTCCTACGAGCAGTACTTC.

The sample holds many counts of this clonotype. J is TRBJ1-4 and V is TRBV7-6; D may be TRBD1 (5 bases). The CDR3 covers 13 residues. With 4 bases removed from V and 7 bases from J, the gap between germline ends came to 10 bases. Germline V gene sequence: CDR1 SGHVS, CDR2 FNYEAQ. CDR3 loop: CASSSGTFEKLFF. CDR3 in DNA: TGTGCCAGCAGCTCCGGGACCTTTGAAAAACTGTTTTTT.

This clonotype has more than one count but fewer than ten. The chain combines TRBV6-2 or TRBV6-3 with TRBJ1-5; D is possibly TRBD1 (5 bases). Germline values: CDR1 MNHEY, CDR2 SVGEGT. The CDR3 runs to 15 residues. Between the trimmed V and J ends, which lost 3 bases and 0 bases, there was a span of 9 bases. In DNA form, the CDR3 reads TGTGCCAGCAGTTATCTGGGGCATAGCAATCAGCCCCAGCATTTT. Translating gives CASSYLGHSNQPQHF.

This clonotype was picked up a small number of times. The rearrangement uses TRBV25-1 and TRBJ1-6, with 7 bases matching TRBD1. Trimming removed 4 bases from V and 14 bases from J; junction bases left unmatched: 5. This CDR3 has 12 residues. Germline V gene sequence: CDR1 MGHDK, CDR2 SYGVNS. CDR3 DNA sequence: TGTGCCAGCAGTGGACGGACAGGAGCCCTCCACTTT. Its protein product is CASSGRTGALHF.

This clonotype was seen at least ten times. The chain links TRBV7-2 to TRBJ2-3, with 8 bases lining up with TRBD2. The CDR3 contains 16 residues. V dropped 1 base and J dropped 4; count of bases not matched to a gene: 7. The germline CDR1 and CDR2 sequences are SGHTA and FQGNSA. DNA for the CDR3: TGTGCCAGCAGCTTAGGCTACGGGAGGGGCGCAGATACGCAGTATTTT. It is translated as CASSLGYGRGADTQYF.

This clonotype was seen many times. This CDR3 reads CASSPTGGGTYEQYF. The CDR3 bases are TGTGCCAGCAGCCCGACTGGCGGGGGGACCTACGAGCAGTACTTC. The V and J genes are TRBV7-2 and TRBJ2-7; 8 bases map to TRBD2. The CDR3 contains 15 residues. The V gene end was trimmed by 5 bases and the J gene end by 2 bases; junction bases not matched to a gene: 8. Germline-derived CDR1 and CDR2 are SGHTA and FQGNSA. Full variable domain (rest looked up from reference TRBV7-2 and TRBJ2-7): GAGVSQSPSNKVTEKGKDVELRCDPISGHTALYWYRQSLGQGLEFLIYFQGNSAPDKSGLPSDRFSAERTGGSVSTLTIQRTQQEDSAVYLCASSPTGGGTYEQYFGPGTRLTVT.

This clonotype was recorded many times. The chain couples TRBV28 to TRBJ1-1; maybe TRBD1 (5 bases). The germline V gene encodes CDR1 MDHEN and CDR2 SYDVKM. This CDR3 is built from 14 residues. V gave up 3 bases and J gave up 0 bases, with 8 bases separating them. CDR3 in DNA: TGTGCCAGCAGTTTTCGGGGGGTGAACACTGAAGCTTTCTTT. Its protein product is CASSFRGVNTEAFF. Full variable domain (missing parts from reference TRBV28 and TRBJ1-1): DVKVTQSSRYLVKRTGEKVFLECVQDMDHENMFWYRQDPGLGLRLIYFSYDVKMKEKGDIPEGYSVSREKKERFSLILESASTNQTSMYLCASSFRGVNTEAFFGQGTRLTVV.

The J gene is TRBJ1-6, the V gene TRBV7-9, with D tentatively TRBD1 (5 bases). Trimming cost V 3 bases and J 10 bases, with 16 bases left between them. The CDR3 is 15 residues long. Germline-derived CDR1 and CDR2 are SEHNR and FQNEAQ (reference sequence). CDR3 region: CASSFSPQGDSPLHF. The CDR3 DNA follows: TGTGCCAGCAGCTTCTCCCCCCAGGGAGACTCACCCCTCCACTTT.

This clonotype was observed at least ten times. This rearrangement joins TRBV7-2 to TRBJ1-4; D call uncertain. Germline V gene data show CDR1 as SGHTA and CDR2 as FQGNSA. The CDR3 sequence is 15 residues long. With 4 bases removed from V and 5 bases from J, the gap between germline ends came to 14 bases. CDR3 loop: CASSSTGRENEKLFF. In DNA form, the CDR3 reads TGTGCCAGCAGCTCCACGGGAAGGGAGAATGAAAAACTGTTTTTT.

The CDR3 DNA follows: TGTGCCAGCACCCCCCCGGACAGATACAAAGAGACCCAGTACTTC. Its translation is CASTPPDRYKETQYF. This chain connects TRBV28 to TRBJ2-5, with D possibly TRBD1 on 6 matching bases. With 7 bases removed from V and 3 bases from J, the gap between germline ends came to 18 bases. Per the germline V gene, CDR1 is MDHEN and CDR2 is SYDVKM. The CDR3 runs 15 residues.

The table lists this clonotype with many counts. The CDR3 nucleotides read TGTGCCAGCAGCTTAGTTTCAGGGCCCGCTAGCTACGAGCAGTACTTC. Protein: CASSLVSGPASYEQYF. The rearrangement links TRBV7-2 to TRBJ2-7; a possible D gene is TRBD1 (5 bases). Trimming left V 1 base short and J 3 bases short, with 16 bases between. CDR1 and CDR2 (germline): SGHTA, FQGNSA. This CDR3 has 16 residues.

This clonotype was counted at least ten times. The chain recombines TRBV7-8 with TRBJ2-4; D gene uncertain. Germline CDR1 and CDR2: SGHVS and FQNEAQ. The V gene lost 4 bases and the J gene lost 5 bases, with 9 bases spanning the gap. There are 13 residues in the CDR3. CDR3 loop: CASSSDAENIQYF. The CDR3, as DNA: TGTGCCAGCAGCTCGGACGCCGAAAACATTCAGTACTTC.

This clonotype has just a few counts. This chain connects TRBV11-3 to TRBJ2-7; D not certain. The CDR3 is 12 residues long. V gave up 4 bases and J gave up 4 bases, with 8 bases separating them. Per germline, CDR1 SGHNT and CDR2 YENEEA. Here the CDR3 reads CASSSDGYEQYF. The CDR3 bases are TGTGCCAGCAGCTCTGACGGTTACGAGCAGTACTTC.

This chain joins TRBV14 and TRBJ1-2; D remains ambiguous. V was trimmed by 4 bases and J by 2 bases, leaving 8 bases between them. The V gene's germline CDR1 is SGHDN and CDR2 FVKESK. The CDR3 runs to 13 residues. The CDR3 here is CASSPLKNYGYTF. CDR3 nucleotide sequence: TGTGCCAGCAGCCCGCTTAAAAACTATGGCTACACCTTC.

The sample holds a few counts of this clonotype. CDR3 nucleotide sequence: TGCAGTGCTAGAAAAAACGACAGGGTTTCTTTCTTT. This translates into CSARKNDRVSFF. The chain employs TRBV20-1 and TRBJ1-1; 7 bases match TRBD1. CDR1 and CDR2 from the germline V gene are DFQATT and SNEGSKA (reference sequence). The CDR3 is 12 residues long. The V segment lost 2 bases and the J segment 12 bases; nucleotides outside the gene matches: 9.

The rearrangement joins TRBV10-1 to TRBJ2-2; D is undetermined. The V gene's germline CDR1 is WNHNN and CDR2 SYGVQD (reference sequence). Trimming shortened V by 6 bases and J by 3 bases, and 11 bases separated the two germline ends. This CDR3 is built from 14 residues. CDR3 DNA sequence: TGCGCCAGCAGGAGCACAAGAGACACCGGGGAGCTGTTTTTT. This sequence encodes CASRSTRDTGELFF.

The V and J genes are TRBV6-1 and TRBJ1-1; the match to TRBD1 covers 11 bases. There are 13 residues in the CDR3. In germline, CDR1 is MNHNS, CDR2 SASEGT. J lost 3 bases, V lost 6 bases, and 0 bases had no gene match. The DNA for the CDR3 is TGTGCCAGCAGGGACAGGGGGCACACTGAAGCTTTCTTT. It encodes CASRDRGHTEAFF.

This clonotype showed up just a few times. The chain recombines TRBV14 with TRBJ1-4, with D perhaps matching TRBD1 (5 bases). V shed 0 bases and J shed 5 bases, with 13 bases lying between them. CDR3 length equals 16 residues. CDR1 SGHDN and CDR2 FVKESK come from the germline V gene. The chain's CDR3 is CASSQDLDRKNEKLFF. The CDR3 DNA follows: TGTGCCAGCAGCCAAGATCTTGACAGAAAAAATGAAAAACTGTTTTTT.

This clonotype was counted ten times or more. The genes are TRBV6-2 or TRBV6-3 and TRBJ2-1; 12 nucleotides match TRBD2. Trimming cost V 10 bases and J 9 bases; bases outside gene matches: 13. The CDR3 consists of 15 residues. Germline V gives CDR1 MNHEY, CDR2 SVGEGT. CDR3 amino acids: CATQSRTSGIGEQFF. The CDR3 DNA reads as TGTGCCACCCAAAGCAGGACTAGCGGGATCGGTGAGCAGTTCTTC.

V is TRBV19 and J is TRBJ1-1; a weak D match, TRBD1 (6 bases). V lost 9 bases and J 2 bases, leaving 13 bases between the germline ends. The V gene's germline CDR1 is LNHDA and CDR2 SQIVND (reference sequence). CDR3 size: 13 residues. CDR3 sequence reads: CASRTAANTEAFF. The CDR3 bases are TGTGCCAGCAGGACAGCGGCCAACACTGAAGCTTTCTTT.

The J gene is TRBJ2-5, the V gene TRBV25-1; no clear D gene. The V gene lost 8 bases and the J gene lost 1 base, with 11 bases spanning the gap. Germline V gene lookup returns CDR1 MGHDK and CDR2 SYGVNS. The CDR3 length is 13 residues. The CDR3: CASVDRPQETQYF. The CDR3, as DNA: TGTGCCAGCGTTGACCGACCCCAAGAGACCCAGTACTTC.

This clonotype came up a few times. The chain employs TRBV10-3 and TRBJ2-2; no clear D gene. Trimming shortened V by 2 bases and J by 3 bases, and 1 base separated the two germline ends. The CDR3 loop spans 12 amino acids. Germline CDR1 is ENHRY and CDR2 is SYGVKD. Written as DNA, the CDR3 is TGTGCCATCAGTGAGGACACCGGGGAGCTGTTTTTT. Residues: CAISEDTGELFF.

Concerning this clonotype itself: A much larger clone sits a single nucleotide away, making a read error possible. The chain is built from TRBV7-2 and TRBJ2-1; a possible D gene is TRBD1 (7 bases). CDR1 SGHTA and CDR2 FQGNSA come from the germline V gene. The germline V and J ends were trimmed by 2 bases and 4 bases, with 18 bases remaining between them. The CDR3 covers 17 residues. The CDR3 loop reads CASSLFSRGAGYNEQFF. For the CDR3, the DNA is TGTGCCAGCAGCTTATTCAGCAGGGGGGCTGGTTACAATGAGCAGTTCTTC.

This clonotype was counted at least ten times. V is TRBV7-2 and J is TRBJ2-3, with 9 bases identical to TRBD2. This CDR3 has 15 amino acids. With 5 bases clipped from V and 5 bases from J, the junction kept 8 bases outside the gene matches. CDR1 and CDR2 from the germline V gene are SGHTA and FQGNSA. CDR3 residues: CASSPRTSAKDTQYF. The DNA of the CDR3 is TGTGCCAGCAGCCCTCGGACTAGCGCGAAAGATACGCAGTATTTT.